This T cell receptor beta chain was identified in a study of blood T cell repertoires in COVID-19. At the level of the study: Acute and convalescent COVID-19 specimens originated in the United States, Italy and Spain. From T cells, B-cell-depleted T cells, or PBMCs came the material, which was cDNA or gDNA.

In the authors' workflow: Reference gene primer amplification gave nucleated cell count estimates. The table came from immunoSEQ multiplex PCR; TCRdb's copy has only in-frame clones and leaves some out. The V and J calls and clone size were taken over from that table, and D and trimming were inferred from the DNA. In the table there are approximately 150,000 clones, approximately 83% of which are singletons. A note on this clone: At one of its ends the junction is not consistent with the germline gene, which may arise from a read error.

The CDR3 runs to 14 residues. Germline loops: CDR1 SGHTA, CDR2 FQGNSA. The source is a human donor in a cohort sampled during active COVID-19. Sample: peripheral blood. This chain uses TRBV7-2 with TRBJ2-7; 9 bases line up with TRBD1. The chain's CDR3 is CASSSRTGAYEQYF. The CDR3 nucleotides read TGTGCCAGCAGCTCCCGGACAGGGGCCTATGAGCAGTACTTC.